This is a list of T cell receptor beta chains from one sample in a study of blood T cell repertoires in COVID-19. The method was immunoSEQ multiplex PCR; TCRdb's version includes in-frame clones alone and lacks a portion of them. The sample holds 150,000 or so clones, more than 85% seen once. Sequencing was performed on PBMCs or T cells enriched from blood (not recorded which). These receptors all come from a human donor with acute COVID-19. The donor label of this sample is uncertain. Both conserved end residues are part of each CDR3. D genes are given only for firm matches. Clone size is shown for a subset of rows, as once, few, many or a class of expanded clone.

v_call	j_call	d_call	clone_size	cdr3_nt	cdr3_aa
TRBV19	TRBJ1-4	NA	NA	TGTGCCAGTAATCGGCCGGGGTCGGCTAATGAAAAACTGTTTTTT	CASNRPGSANEKLFF
TRBV27	TRBJ2-5	NA	once	TGTGCCAGCAGTTTCATCGCGGGGCTGAGGGGTACGGAGACCCAGTACTTC	CASSFIAGLRGTETQYF
TRBV5-8	TRBJ1-3	NA	NA	TGTGCCAGCAGCTTTAATGCTGGAAACACCATATATTTT	CASSFNAGNTIYF
TRBV23-1	TRBJ2-5	NA	NA	TGCGCCAGCAGTCAATCACAAGAAGAGACCCAGTACTTC	CASSQSQEETQYF
TRBV4-2	TRBJ2-3	NA	NA	TGTGCCAGCAGCCATCGCTCGGGCGGGGGCACAGATACGCAGTATTTT	CASSHRSGGGTDTQYF
TRBV5-1	TRBJ1-2	NA	NA	TGCGCCAGCAGCCCGGTCCAGGGGATTAACTATGGCTACACCTTC	CASSPVQGINYGYTF
TRBV7-9	TRBJ1-1	NA	few	TGTGCCAGCAGCACGACGAGACAACTCACTGAAGCTTTCTTT	CASSTTRQLTEAFF
TRBV28	TRBJ2-7	NA	NA	TGTGCCAGCAGTTTATCGCGACACGCCACCGAGCAGTACTTC	CASSLSRHATEQYF
TRBV10-2	TRBJ2-6	TRBD1	few	TGCGCCAGCACCCGACAGGGGATAGGTGGGGCCAACGTCCTGACTTTC	CASTRQGIGGANVLTF
TRBV7-2	TRBJ1-5	NA	NA	TGTGCCAGCAGCAAAGAGCGGGGCAATCAGCCCCAGCATTTT	CASSKERGNQPQHF
TRBV2	TRBJ2-5	NA	NA	TGTGCCGGACGCAGGGGAACGAACCAAGAGACCCAGTACTTC	CAGRRGTNQETQYF
TRBV5-8	TRBJ1-1	NA	NA	TGTGCCAGCAGCTTTCGCTCAGGGTACACTGAAGCTTTCTTT	CASSFRSGYTEAFF
TRBV7-3	TRBJ2-2	NA	once	TGTGCCAGCAGCTCTCAACAGGGTCCCGGGGAGCTGTTTTTT	CASSSQQGPGELFF
TRBV9	TRBJ2-5	NA	once	TGTGCCAGCAGCGTAGTGGGGGGCCAAGAGACCCAGTACTTC	CASSVVGGQETQYF